This is a list of T cell receptor beta chains from one sample in a study of post-analysis software for immune sequencing data. TCRdb used MiXCR to reprocess the PCR reads, holding one entry per CDR3 protein. The sample has about 180,000 distinct CDR3 sequences, approximately 30% seen once; the top ten hold approximately 1.5%. Sequenced: blood. The receptors stem from a girl under 18 with multiple sclerosis. The conserved cysteine and the conserved F or W are not part of the CDR3 here.

cdr3_aa,v_call,j_call
ASSLDPGGYT,TRBV7-9,TRBJ1-2
ASRTAGQGVNYGYT,TRBV6-5,TRBJ1-2
ASSGSRLSGALDEQF,TRBV6-1,TRBJ2-1
ASSFPTPRRWLTYEQY,TRBV7-2,TRBJ2-7
SVPRGTYNEQF,TRBV29-1,TRBJ2-1
ASSPSGTYEQY,TRBV5-1,TRBJ2-7
ASSPFGSGRRNEQF,TRBV7-9,TRBJ2-1
ASKPRLAETYEQY,TRBV6-6,TRBJ2-7
ASTESGRYEQF,TRBV19,TRBJ2-1
ASSKLAGGQVERF,TRBV11-2,TRBJ2-1
ASSDTGLFNEQF,TRBV19,TRBJ2-1
ASSLRPGQGQETQY,TRBV9,TRBJ2-5
ASSQGTGAYNEQF,TRBV5-1,TRBJ2-1
AWRIAGSSYNEQF,TRBV30,TRBJ2-1
ASSLVRFGTNEKLF,TRBV7-2,TRBJ1-4
ASSLDWGTYNEQF,TRBV7-2,TRBJ2-1
ASSLATGGFDVIYEQY,TRBV5-1,.
ATSRDPSGVNEQF,TRBV15,TRBJ2-1
ASNDLGQEDTEAF,TRBV28,TRBJ1-1
ASSGTTHSDTQY,TRBV5-1,TRBJ2-3
SVSRQGGQY,TRBV20-1,TRBJ2-5
ASSPRLAGRTDTQY,TRBV7-3,TRBJ2-3
ASCETRDHRQRGYT,TRBV2,TRBJ1-2
ASGDLAKNIQY,TRBV12-3/TRBV12-4,TRBJ2-4
AISKRAGGNDQPQH,TRBV10-3,TRBJ1-5
ASTVQAWSNYGYT,TRBV6-1,TRBJ1-2
ATSNGPVQETQY,TRBV15,TRBJ2-5
ASSYSNQGGLNSPLH,TRBV6-5,TRBJ1-6
ASSISRGGRLTEAF,TRBV27,TRBJ1-1
ASSLRVRENEQF,TRBV23-1,TRBJ2-1
ASSLADYGYT,TRBV5-1,TRBJ1-2
SVEAGALEQY,TRBV29-1,TRBJ2-7
ASSEGGDGTDTQY,TRBV10-2,TRBJ2-3
ASSSPVGLAQQF,TRBV12-3/TRBV12-4,TRBJ2-1
ASSPLALGLGNDQSYGYT,TRBV14,TRBJ1-2
ASWIRLAAYSEQF,TRBV12-3/TRBV12-4,TRBJ2-1
ASNWREVRNEQF,TRBV2,TRBJ2-1